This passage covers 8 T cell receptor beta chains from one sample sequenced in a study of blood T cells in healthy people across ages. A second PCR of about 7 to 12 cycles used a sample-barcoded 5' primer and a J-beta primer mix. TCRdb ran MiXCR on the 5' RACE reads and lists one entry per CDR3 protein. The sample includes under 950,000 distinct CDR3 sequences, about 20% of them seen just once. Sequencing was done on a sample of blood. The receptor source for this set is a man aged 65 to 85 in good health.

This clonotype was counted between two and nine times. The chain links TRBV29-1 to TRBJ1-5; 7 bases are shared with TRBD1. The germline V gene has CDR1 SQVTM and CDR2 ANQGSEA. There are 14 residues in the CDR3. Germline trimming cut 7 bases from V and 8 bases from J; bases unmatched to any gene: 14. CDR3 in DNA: TGCAGCGCCCGGACAGGACCAACTAAGGAGCCCCAGCATTTT. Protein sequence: CSARTGPTKEPQHF.

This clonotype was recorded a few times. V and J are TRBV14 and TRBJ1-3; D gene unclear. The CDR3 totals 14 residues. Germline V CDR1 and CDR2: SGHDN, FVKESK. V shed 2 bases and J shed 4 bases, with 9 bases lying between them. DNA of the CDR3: TGTGCCAGCAGCCAATACCCCGAGGGAAACACCATATATTTT. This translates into CASSQYPEGNTIYF.

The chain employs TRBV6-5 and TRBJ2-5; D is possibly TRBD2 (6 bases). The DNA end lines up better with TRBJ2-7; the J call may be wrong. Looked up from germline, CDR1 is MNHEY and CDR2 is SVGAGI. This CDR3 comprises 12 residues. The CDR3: CASRNLASEQYF. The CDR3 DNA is TGTGCCAGCAGAAATCTAGCGTCCGAGCAGTACTTC.

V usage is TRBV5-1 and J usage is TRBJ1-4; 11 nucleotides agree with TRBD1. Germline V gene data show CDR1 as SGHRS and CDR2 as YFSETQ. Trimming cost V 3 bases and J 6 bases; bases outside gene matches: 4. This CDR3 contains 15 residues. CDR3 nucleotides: TGCGCCAGCAGCTGGACAGGGGGCGGGGATGAAAAACTGTTTTTT. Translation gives CASSWTGGGDEKLFF.

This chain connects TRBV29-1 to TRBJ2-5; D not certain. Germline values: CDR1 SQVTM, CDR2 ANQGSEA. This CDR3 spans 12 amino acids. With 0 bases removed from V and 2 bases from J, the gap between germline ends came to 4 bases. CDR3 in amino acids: CSVEELQETQYF. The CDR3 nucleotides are TGCAGCGTTGAAGAGTTACAAGAGACCCAGTACTTC.

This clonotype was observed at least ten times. In DNA form, the CDR3 reads TGTGCCAGCAGCTTAGGTCTAGCGGGAGGGACCAATGAGCAGTTCTTC. Translation: CASSLGLAGGTNEQFF. The chain combines TRBV7-8 with TRBJ2-1; 12 bases fit TRBD2. This CDR3 is 16 amino acids long. V trimming: 1 base; J trimming: 6 bases; junction bases outside the gene matches: 4. Germline V lookup: CDR1 SGHVS, CDR2 FQNEAQ. Together with reference TRBV7-8 and TRBJ2-1, the CDR3 gives the full variable domain: GAGVSQSPRYKVAKRGQDVALRCDPISGHVSLFWYQQALGQGPEFLTYFQNEAQLDKSGLPSDRFFAERPEGSVSTLKIQRTQQEDSAVYLCASSLGLAGGTNEQFFGPGTRLTVL.

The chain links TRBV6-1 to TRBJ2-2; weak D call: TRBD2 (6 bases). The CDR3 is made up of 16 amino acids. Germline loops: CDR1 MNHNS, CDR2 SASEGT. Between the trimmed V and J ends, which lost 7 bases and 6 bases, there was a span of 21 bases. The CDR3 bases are TGTGCCAGCACCATGACTCCCGGGAGCATGGCCGGGGAGCTGTTTTTT. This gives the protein CASTMTPGSMAGELFF.

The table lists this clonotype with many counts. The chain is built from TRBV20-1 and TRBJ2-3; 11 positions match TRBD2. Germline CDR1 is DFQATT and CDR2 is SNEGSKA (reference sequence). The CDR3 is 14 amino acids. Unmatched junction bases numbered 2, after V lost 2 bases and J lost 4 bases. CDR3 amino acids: CSARRLAGPDTQYF. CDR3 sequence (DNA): TGCAGTGCTAGACGACTAGCGGGGCCAGATACGCAGTATTTT.